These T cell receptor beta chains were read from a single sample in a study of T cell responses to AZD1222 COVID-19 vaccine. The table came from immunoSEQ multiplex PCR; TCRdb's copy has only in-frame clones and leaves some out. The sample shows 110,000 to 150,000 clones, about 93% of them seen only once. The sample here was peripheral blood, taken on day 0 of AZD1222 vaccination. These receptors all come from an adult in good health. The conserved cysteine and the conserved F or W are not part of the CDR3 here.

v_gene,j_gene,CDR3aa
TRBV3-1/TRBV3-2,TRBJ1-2,ASSPYPGTGEGYT
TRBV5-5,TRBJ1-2,ASSAALGRDYGYT
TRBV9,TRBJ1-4,ASSVDTGEKLF
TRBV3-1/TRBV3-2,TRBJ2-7,ASSQEPGIVYEQY
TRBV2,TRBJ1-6,ASNPRVQDFSYNSPLH
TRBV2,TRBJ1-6,ASSKTGRLINSPLH
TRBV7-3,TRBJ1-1,ASSFGGRGMNTEAF
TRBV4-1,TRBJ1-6,ASSPGTVNNSPLH
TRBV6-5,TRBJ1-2,ASSYLGANYGYT
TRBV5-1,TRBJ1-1,ASGGQWNTEAF
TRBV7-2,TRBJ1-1,ASSFWTGMNTEAF
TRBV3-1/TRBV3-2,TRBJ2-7,ASSHRGAYEQY
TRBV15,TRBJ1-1,ATSSIGRDTEAF
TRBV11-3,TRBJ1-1,ASSLSRAANTEAF
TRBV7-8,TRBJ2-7,ASSASYEQY
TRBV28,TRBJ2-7,ASSARAVSYEQY
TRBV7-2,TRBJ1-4,ASSLGQSSEKLF
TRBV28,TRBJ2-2,ASSRPAVGYQLTGELF
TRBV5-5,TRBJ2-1,ASSLVPGWQGGANKNEQF
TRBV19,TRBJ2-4,ASSIGTKNIQY
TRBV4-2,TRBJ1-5,ASSQEWRNSNQPQH
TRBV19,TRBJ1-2,ASSSIPLYGYT
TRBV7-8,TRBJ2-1,ASSFSAKRLSSYNEQF
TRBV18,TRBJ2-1,ASSTYGQENNEQF
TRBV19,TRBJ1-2,ASTQVRGNYGYT
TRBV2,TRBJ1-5,ASSQEFTYSNQPQH
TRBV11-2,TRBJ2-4,ASSLAGRENIQY
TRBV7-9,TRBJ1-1,ASSFMPGQGAGTEAF
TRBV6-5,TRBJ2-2,ASSSQGGAVTGELF
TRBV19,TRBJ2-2,ASSLYRDVTGELF
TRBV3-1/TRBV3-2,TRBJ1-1,ASSQTTENTEAF
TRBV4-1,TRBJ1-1,ASSLGTQNTEAF
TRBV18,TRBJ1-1,ASSPGMNTEAF
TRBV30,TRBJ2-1,AWNSGGANEQF
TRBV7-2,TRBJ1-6,ASSLGGLNSPLH
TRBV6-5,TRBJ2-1,ASTFPHGGEQF
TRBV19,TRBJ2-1,ASTSGGSYNEQF
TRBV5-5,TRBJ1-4,ASSLWGRDEKLF
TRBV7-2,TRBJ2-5,ASSPGQTETQY
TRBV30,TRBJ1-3,AWSISSGNTIY
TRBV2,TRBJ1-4,ASRAGTEDEKLF
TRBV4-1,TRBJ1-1,ASSPWTGVNTEAF
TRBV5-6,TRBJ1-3,ASSLRRRGNTIY
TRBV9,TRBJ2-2,ASSLGTSVGTGELF